The next 30 T cell receptor beta chains were all read from a single sample in a study of blood T cells in healthy people across ages. Primers used in a second PCR of roughly 7 to 12 cycles were a sample-barcoded 5' primer and a J-beta primer mix. In TCRdb, the 5' RACE reads were re-called with MiXCR into one record per CDR3 protein. The sample includes about 630,000 distinct CDR3 sequences, roughly 21% of them seen just once. The sequencing input was blood. Receptor source: a man aged 65-85 years in good health.

V and J are TRBV5-5 and TRBJ2-5, with a tentative D call TRBD2 (6 bases). CDR3 size: 14 residues. With 4 bases removed from V and 5 bases from J, the gap between germline ends came to 15 bases. Germline CDR1 is SGHKS and CDR2 is YYEKEE (reference sequence). The CDR3 DNA sequence: TGTGCCAGCAGCCCGGACACGGGGAGGGAGACCCAGTACTTC. This gives the protein CASSPDTGRETQYF.

A note on this clonotype: This may be a read error, as it is one base from a much larger clone. This sequence joins TRBV5-1 and TRBJ2-7, with no clear D. TRBJ2-1 matches the DNA end more closely, so the J call is doubtful. Germline-derived CDR1 and CDR2 are SGHRS and YFSETQ. This CDR3 has 14 amino acids. CDR3 nucleotides: TGCGCCAGCAGCTTGGTGTACAGCCACAATGAGCAGTTCTTC. Its protein is CASSLVYSHNEQFF.

This clonotype was found a few times. The chain has TRBV20-1 and TRBJ1-5; 10 nucleotides agree with TRBD1. CDR1 is DFQATT, CDR2 SNEGSKA, per germline (reference sequence). This CDR3 spans 14 amino acids. For the CDR3, the DNA is TGCAGCGCCACTTCGGGACAGGGGAATCAGCCCCAGCATTTT. Translation gives CSATSGQGNQPQHF.

V usage is TRBV3-1 and J usage is TRBJ2-1; 11 nucleotides match TRBD2. The CDR3 runs to 14 residues. V lost 5 bases and J lost 7; bases outside the gene matches: 4. The germline V gene has CDR1 LGHDT and CDR2 YNNKEL (reference sequence). The CDR3 is CASSSTSGRNEQFF. The DNA of the CDR3 is TGTGCCAGCAGCTCAACTAGCGGGAGAAATGAGCAGTTCTTC.

This clonotype was seen a few times. The chain joins TRBV6-5 to TRBJ2-5; unclear D gene. Germline V CDR1 and CDR2: MNHEY, SVGAGI. V lost 8 bases and J 0 bases, leaving 7 bases between the germline ends. This CDR3 is built from 12 residues. CDR3 nucleotides: TGTGCCAGCGCAGGAAACCAAGAGACCCAGTACTTC. This gives the protein CASAGNQETQYF.

This clonotype was picked up a small number of times. The genes are TRBV2 and TRBJ2-1; possibly TRBD1 for D (6 bases). In germline, CDR1 is SNHLY, CDR2 FYNNEI. CDR3 size: 15 residues. Trimming shortened V by 2 bases and J by 9 bases, and 17 bases separated the two germline ends. The CDR3: CASSERSSGASEQFF. CDR3 sequence (DNA): TGTGCCAGCAGTGAAAGATCATCAGGGGCTAGTGAGCAGTTCTTC.

This clonotype came up many times. The chain couples TRBV5-1 to TRBJ2-2; no clear D. Germline values: CDR1 SGHRS, CDR2 YFSETQ. This CDR3 region has 14 residues. Trimming cost V 0 bases and J 1 base, with 4 bases left between them. CDR3 nucleotides: TGCGCCAGCAGCTTGGAAGGGAACACCGGGGAGCTGTTTTTT. Protein sequence: CASSLEGNTGELFF.

As DNA, the CDR3 is TGTGCCAGCTCCGTAGCGGGAGGGAACGAGCAGTACTTC. Translation gives CASSVAGGNEQYF. The chain employs TRBV6-1 and TRBJ2-7; TRBD2 aligns across 11 bases. The V gene end was trimmed by 8 bases and the J gene end by 5 bases; junction bases not matched to a gene: 5. The length of the CDR3 is 13 residues. From germline, CDR1 is MNHNS and CDR2 SASEGT.

This clonotype has more than one count but fewer than ten. J is TRBJ2-1 and V is TRBV3-1, with D uncertain. The CDR3 length is 11 residues. V was shortened by 3 bases and J by 9 bases, with 6 bases between the two germline ends. In germline, CDR1 is LGHDT, CDR2 YNNKEL (reference sequence). The CDR3 region has the DNA TGTGCCAGCAGCCACGCCGGTGAGCAGTTCTTC. As protein: CASSHAGEQFF.

V gene TRBV20-1 combines with J gene TRBJ2-3, with 11 bases identical to TRBD2. Germline assignment: CDR1 DFQATT and CDR2 SNEGSKA (reference sequence). J lost 2 bases, V lost 4 bases, and 5 bases had no gene match. This CDR3 is built from 15 residues. Here the CDR3 reads CSATRLAGLTDTQYF. The CDR3 bases are TGCAGTGCTACCAGACTAGCGGGACTCACAGATACGCAGTATTTT.

The chain is built from TRBV5-6 and TRBJ2-1; D not certain. This CDR3 region has 12 residues. Trimming left V 6 bases short and J 8 bases short, with 12 bases between. The germline V gene has CDR1 SGHDT and CDR2 YYEEEE. This chain's CDR3 is CASNLGPHEQFF. CDR3 nucleotides: TGTGCCAGCAACCTAGGCCCCCATGAGCAGTTCTTC.

This clonotype was counted ten times or more. CDR3 amino acids: CASSQVPHSGTVNSPLHF. The CDR3 DNA reads as TGCGCCAGCAGCCAAGTTCCCCACTCCGGGACAGTAAATTCACCCCTCCACTTT. The chain uses TRBV4-1 and TRBJ1-6; 7 positions agree with TRBD1. V gave up 1 base and J gave up 7 bases; unmatched junction bases: 13. Germline CDR1 is MGHRA and CDR2 is YSYEKL. The CDR3 spans 18 residues.

The chain recombines TRBV24-1 with TRBJ2-5; the D call may be TRBD1 or TRBD2 (5 bases each). The length of the CDR3 is 15 residues. Trimming removed 2 bases at V and 2 bases at J, with 11 bases between. CDR1 is KGHDR and CDR2 is SFDVKD in the germline V gene. CDR3 protein: CATSDSGTGQETQYF. The CDR3 DNA sequence: TGTGCCACCAGTGATTCCGGGACCGGACAAGAGACCCAGTACTTC.

Only a few counts were recorded for this clonotype. This rearrangement joins TRBV11-2 to TRBJ2-5; the D gene is possibly TRBD1 (6 bases). This CDR3 is 14 amino acids long. Germline V gene lookup returns CDR1 SGHAT and CDR2 FQNNGV. The V end lost 5 bases, the J end lost 3 bases, and 13 bases lay between the germline ends. CDR3 bases: TGTGCCAGCAGCCCCGGGACATCTAAAGAGACCCAGTACTTC. As protein: CASSPGTSKETQYF.

There are a few counts of this clonotype. The chain is built from TRBV3-1 and TRBJ2-5, with 10 bases matching TRBD2. Unmatched junction bases numbered 1, after V lost 6 bases and J lost 0 bases. The germline V gene encodes CDR1 LGHDT and CDR2 YNNKEL (reference sequence). This CDR3 contains 14 residues. The CDR3 nucleotides are TGTGCCAGCAGACTAGCGGGGAACCAAGAGACCCAGTACTTC. This codes for CASRLAGNQETQYF.

This clonotype was seen more than once but under ten times. This chain connects TRBV7-2 to TRBJ2-3; weak D call: TRBD2 (5 bases). CDR1 SGHTA and CDR2 FQGNSA come from the germline V gene. V was cut by 5 bases and J by 0 bases, with 15 bases left in between. The CDR3 consists of 16 residues. In DNA form, the CDR3 reads TGTGCCAGCAGCCTCCGGGGAGATCCAAGCACAGATACGCAGTATTTT. This gives the protein CASSLRGDPSTDTQYF.

The chain joins TRBV7-2 to TRBJ2-7; TRBD2 matches at 10 bases. CDR1 and CDR2 from the germline V gene are SGHTA and FQGNSA. Germline trimming cut 2 bases from V and 6 bases from J; bases unmatched to any gene: 7. The CDR3 totals 15 residues. The CDR3 bases are TGTGCCAGCAGCTTAAGTAGCGGGAGGACTCGCGAGCAGTACTTC. Its translation is CASSLSSGRTREQYF.

The CDR3 loop reads CASSLGFHNSPLHF. The DNA for the CDR3 is TGTGCCAGCAGCTTGGGTTTTCATAATTCACCCCTCCACTTT. This chain joins TRBV7-3 and TRBJ1-6; D is unclear. The CDR3 has 14 residues. Germline-derived CDR1 and CDR2 are SGHTA and FQGTGA. V was clipped by 3 bases and J by 5 bases, with 8 bases between them.

About this clonotype itself: A read error may be the cause here, since a much bigger clone is one base away. The chain recombines TRBV28 with TRBJ2-5; 9 nucleotides line up with TRBD2. CDR3 size: 13 residues. The ends lost 8 bases at V and 7 bases at J; junction bases unmatched: 8. Germline V gene lookup returns CDR1 MDHEN and CDR2 SYDVKM. CDR3 residues: CASGLSGSGTQYF. The CDR3 coding sequence is TGTGCCAGCGGCCTTAGCGGGAGCGGGACCCAGTACTTC.

This clonotype was counted a few times. This rearrangement joins TRBV7-8 to TRBJ1-1; perhaps TRBD1 as D (5 bases). Trimming removed 1 base at V and 0 bases at J, with 6 bases between. The CDR3 consists of 14 residues. CDR1 SGHVS and CDR2 FQNEAQ come from the germline V gene. The CDR3 loop is CASSLGTMNTEAFF. The CDR3, as DNA: TGTGCCAGCAGCTTAGGGACAATGAACACTGAAGCTTTCTTT.

This clonotype was recorded a few times. The chain combines TRBV5-1 with TRBJ2-7; no definite D call. The CDR3 extends over 12 amino acids. Germline loops: CDR1 SGHRS, CDR2 YFSETQ. The germline V and J ends were trimmed by 4 bases and 0 bases, with 5 bases remaining between them. The CDR3 loop is CASSKGSYEQYF. The CDR3 DNA sequence: TGCGCCAGCAGCAAGGGCTCCTACGAGCAGTACTTC.

Comments on this clonotype: A junction boundary mismatches the germline segment, possibly from a read error. The chain is built from TRBV2 and TRBJ2-1; 15 bases line up with TRBD2. This CDR3 has 14 residues. Per the germline V gene, CDR1 is SNHLY and CDR2 is FYNNEI. The DNA of the CDR3 is TGTGCCAGCAGAGATCGGACTAGCGGGGGGGACCCACTCTTC. Translated, it gives CASRDRTSGGDPLF.

In this sample, this clonotype turned up a few times. The CDR3: CSAQYRQETQYF. The DNA for the CDR3 is TGCAGTGCCCAGTACCGCCAAGAGACCCAGTACTTC. V is TRBV20-1 and J is TRBJ2-5, with unresolved D. The ends were cut back, 6 bases at V and 1 base at J, with 9 bases in the middle. CDR1 and CDR2 from the germline V gene are DFQATT and SNEGSKA (reference sequence). The CDR3 covers 12 residues.

Worth noting for this clonotype: Germline and junction disagree at one end, which may indicate a read error. The chain carries TRBV5-6 and TRBJ2-7; no clear D gene. Germline V lookup: CDR1 SGHDT, CDR2 YYEEEE. The CDR3 sequence is 14 residues long. The DNA for the CDR3 is TGTGCCAGCAGGTTGGCGATTCTGAACTACGAGCAGTACTTC. Translated, it gives CASRLAILNYEQYF.

As for this clonotype: Likely a read error: the CDR3 ends without its conserved phenylalanine or tryptophan. The chain couples TRBV2 to TRBJ2-4; D tentatively fits TRBD1 or TRBD2 (6 bases each). The V and J ends lost 3 bases and 0 bases respectively, with 12 bases between them. This CDR3 comprises 16 residues. Germline assignment: CDR1 SNHLY and CDR2 FYNNEI. This chain's CDR3 is CASSEKGGQAKNIQYL. In nucleotides, the CDR3 is TGTGCCAGCAGTGAGAAGGGGGGCCAAGCCAAAAACATTCAGTACCTC.

The J gene is TRBJ2-5, the V gene TRBV6-5; TRBD1 matches at 9 bases. The CDR3 is 16 amino acids. J was trimmed by 4 bases and V by 0 bases; bases with no gene match: 6. The germline CDR1 and CDR2 sequences are MNHEY and SVGAGI. The CDR3: CASSYSTGGWGETQYF. CDR3 nucleotides: TGTGCCAGCAGTTACTCGACAGGGGGTTGGGGAGAGACCCAGTACTTC.

The V and J genes are TRBV28 and TRBJ2-6; possible D gene TRBD1, 5 bases. CDR1 is MDHEN, CDR2 SYDVKM, per germline. Trimming cost V 3 bases and J 2 bases, with 11 bases left between them. The CDR3 length is 16 residues. CDR3 coding DNA: TGTGCCAGCAGTTTGACCAGGGTTGCTGGGGCCAACGTCCTGACTTTC. It translates to CASSLTRVAGANVLTF.

This chain joins TRBV30 and TRBJ1-3; 8 positions match TRBD1. Germline V gene data show CDR1 as GTSNPN and CDR2 as SVGIG (reference sequence). The CDR3 spans 14 residues. V was clipped by 2 bases and J by 4 bases; unmatched bases: 4. The CDR3 is CAWSPRDRGNTIYF. The DNA of the CDR3 is TGTGCCTGGAGTCCCCGGGACAGGGGAAACACCATATATTTT.

This rearrangement joins TRBV28 to TRBJ1-4; D gene unclear. The germline gives CDR1 MDHEN, CDR2 SYDVKM. This CDR3 region has 14 residues. V was cut by 4 bases and J by 0 bases, with 6 bases left in between. Here the CDR3 DNA reads TGTGCCAGCAGTTCACTATCAACTAATGAAAAACTGTTTTTT. It encodes CASSSLSTNEKLFF.

V is TRBV20-1 and J is TRBJ1-4; D is undetermined. Germline CDR1 reads DFQATT; CDR2 reads SNEGSKA (reference sequence). V was clipped by 0 bases and J by 8 bases, with 16 bases between them. The CDR3 length is 15 residues. The CDR3 sequence: CSARDPGGDEEKLFF. The CDR3 nucleotides read TGCAGTGCTAGAGATCCGGGCGGGGATGAGGAAAAACTGTTTTTT.